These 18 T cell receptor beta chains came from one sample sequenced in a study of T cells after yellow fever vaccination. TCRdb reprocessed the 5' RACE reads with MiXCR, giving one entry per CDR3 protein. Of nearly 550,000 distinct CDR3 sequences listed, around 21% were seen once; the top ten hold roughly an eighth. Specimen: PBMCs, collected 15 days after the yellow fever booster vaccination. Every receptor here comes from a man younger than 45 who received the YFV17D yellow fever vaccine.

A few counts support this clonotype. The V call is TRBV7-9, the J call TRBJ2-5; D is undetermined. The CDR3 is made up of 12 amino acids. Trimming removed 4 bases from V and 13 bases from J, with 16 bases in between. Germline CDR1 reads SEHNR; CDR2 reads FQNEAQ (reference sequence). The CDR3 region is CASSSSFAATYF. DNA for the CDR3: TGTGCCAGCAGCTCTTCATTCGCTGCTACGTACTTC.

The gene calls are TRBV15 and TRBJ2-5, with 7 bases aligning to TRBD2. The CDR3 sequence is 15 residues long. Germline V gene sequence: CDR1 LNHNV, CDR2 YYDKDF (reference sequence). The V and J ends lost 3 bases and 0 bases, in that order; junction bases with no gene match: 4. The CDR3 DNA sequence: TGTGCCACCAGCAGTCTTCTAGCGGACCAAGAGACCCAGTACTTC. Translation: CATSSLLADQETQYF.

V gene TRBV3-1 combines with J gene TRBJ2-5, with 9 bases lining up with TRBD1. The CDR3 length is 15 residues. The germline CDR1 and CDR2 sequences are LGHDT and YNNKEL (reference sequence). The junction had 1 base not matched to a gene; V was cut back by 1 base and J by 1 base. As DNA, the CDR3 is TGTGCCAGCAGCCAAGTGACAGGGGGCCAAGAGACCCAGTACTTC. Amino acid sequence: CASSQVTGGQETQYF.

The CDR3 DNA follows: TGCGCCAGCAGTCCGAGGATCACAGATACGCAGTATTTT. Encoded protein: CASSPRITDTQYF. The genes are TRBV10-1 and TRBJ2-3; D unclear. This CDR3 has 13 amino acids. Trimming took off 5 bases at V and 2 bases at J, with 8 bases between the two ends. Germline lookup yields CDR1 WNHNN and CDR2 SYGVQD (reference sequence).

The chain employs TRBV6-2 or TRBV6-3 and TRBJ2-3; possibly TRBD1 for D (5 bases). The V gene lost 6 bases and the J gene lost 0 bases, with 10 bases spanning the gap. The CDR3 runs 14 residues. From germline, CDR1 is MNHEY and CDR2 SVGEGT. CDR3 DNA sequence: TGTGCCAGCAGCTGGACACCGAGCACAGATACGCAGTATTTT. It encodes CASSWTPSTDTQYF.

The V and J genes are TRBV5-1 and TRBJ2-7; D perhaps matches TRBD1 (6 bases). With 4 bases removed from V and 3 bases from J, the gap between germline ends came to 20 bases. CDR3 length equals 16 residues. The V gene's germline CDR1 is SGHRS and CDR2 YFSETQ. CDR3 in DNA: TGCGCCAGCAGCCTCGCTGGACAGACAAGAATCTACGAGCAGTACTTC. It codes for CASSLAGQTRIYEQYF. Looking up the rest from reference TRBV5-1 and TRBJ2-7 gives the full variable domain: KAGVTQTPRYLIKTRGQQVTLSCSPISGHRSVSWYQQTPGQGLQFLFEYFSETQRNKGNFPGRFSGRQFSNSRSEMNVSTLELGDSALYLCASSLAGQTRIYEQYFGPGTRLTVT.

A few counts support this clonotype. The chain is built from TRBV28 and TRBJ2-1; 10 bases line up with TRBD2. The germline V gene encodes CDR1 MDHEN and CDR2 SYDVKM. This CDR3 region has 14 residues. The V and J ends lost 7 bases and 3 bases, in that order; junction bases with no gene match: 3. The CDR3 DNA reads TGTGCCAGCACCCCTAGCGGGAGCTACAATGAGCAGTTCTTC. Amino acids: CASTPSGSYNEQFF.

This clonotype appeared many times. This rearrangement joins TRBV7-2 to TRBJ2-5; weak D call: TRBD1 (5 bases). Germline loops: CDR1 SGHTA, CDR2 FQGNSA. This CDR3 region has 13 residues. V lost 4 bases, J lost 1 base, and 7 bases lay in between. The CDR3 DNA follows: TGTGCCAGCAGCTCCAGGGTCCAAGAGACCCAGTACTTC. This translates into CASSSRVQETQYF.

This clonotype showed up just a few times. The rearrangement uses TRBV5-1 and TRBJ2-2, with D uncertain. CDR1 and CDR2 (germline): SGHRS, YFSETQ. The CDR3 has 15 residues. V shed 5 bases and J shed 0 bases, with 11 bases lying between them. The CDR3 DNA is TGCGCCAGCAGGGTGGCAACCCCGAACACCGGGGAGCTGTTTTTT. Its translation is CASRVATPNTGELFF.

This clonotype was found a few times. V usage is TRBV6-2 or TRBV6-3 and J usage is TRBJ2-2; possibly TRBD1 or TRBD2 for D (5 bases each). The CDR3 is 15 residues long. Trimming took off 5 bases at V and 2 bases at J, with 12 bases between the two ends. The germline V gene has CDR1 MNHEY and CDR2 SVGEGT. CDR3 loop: CASSKGPKNTGELFF. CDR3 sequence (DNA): TGTGCCAGCAGTAAGGGACCGAAAAACACCGGGGAGCTGTTTTTT.

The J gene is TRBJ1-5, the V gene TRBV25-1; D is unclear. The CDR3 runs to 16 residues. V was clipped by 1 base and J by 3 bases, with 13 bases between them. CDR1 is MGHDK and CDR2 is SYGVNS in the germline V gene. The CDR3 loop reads CASSESEGRNNQPQHF. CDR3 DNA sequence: TGTGCCAGCAGTGAATCGGAAGGACGAAACAATCAGCCCCAGCATTTT.

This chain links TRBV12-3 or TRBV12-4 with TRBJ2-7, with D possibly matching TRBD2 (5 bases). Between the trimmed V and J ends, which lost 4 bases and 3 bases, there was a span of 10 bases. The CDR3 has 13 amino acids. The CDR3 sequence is CASSSGRGYEQYF. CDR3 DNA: TGTGCCAGCAGTTCCGGACGGGGCTACGAGCAGTACTTC.

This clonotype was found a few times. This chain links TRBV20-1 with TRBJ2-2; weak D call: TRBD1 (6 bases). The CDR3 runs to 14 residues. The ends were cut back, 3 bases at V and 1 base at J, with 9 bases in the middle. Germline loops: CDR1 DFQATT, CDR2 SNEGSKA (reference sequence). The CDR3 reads CSARRRGNTGELFF. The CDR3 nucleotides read TGCAGTGCTAGGCGCAGGGGGAACACCGGGGAGCTGTTTTTT.

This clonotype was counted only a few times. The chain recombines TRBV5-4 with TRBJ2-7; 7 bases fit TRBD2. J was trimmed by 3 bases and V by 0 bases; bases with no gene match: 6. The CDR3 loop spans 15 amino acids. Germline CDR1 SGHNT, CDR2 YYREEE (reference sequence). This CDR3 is CASSLDGGGNYEQYF. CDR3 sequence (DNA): TGTGCCAGCAGCTTGGATGGGGGGGGGAACTACGAGCAGTACTTC.

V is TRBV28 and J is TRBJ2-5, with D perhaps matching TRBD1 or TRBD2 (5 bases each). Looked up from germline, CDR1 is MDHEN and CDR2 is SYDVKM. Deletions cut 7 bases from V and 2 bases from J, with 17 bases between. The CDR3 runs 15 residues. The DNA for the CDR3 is TGTGCCAGCACTAATTTAGGGAGACAGCAAGAGACCCAGTACTTC. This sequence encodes CASTNLGRQQETQYF.

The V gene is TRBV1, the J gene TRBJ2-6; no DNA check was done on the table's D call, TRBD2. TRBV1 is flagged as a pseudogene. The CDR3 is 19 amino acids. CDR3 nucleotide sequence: TGCACCAGCAGCCAAGAACCCCGGGACTTCAACTCTGGGGCCAACGTCCTGACTTTC. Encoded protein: CTSSQEPRDFNSGANVLTF.

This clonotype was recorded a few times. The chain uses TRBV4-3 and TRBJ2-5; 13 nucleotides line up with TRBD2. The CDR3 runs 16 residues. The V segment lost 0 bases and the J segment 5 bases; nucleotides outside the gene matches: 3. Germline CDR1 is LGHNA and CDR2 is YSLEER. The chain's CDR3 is CASSQDALAGGETQYF. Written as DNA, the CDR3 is TGCGCCAGCAGCCAAGATGCACTAGCGGGAGGGGAGACCCAGTACTTC.

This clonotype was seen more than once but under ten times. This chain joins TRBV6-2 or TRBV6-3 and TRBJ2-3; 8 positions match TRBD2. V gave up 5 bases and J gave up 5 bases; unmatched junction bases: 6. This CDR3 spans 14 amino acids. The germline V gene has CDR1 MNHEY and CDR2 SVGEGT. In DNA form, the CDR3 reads TGTGCCAGCAGTCTGATTAGCGGGATAGATACGCAGTATTTT. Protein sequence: CASSLISGIDTQYF.